The 18 T cell receptor beta chains given below trace back to one sample, sequenced in a study of blood T cell repertoires in COVID-19. Clones were read by immunoSEQ multiplex PCR, and TCRdb kept only the in-frame ones, dropping some. The sample lists under 300,000 clones; approximately 83% were seen once. What was sequenced was PBMCs or T cells enriched from blood (not recorded which). Receptors were obtained from a woman aged 45-65 years who had recovered from COVID-19.

This clone was observed once. V and J are TRBV10-3 and TRBJ2-2; D gene uncertain. The germline V gene encodes CDR1 ENHRY and CDR2 SYGVKD. The CDR3 runs 12 residues. V was clipped by 7 bases and J by 3 bases, with 6 bases between them. CDR3 residues: CAIKEYTGELFF. As DNA, the CDR3 is TGTGCCATCAAGGAGTACACCGGGGAGCTGTTTTTT.

V and J are TRBV4-1 and TRBJ1-3; D gene unclear. Trimming removed 0 bases from V and 0 bases from J, with 6 bases in between. From germline, CDR1 is MGHRA and CDR2 YSYEKL. The CDR3 is 15 residues long. In DNA, the CDR3 is TGCGCCAGCAGCCAAGACGCGAGCTCTGGAAACACCATATATTTT. It specifies CASSQDASSGNTIYF.

The rearrangement uses TRBV28 and TRBJ2-2, with 14 bases that match TRBD2. CDR1 MDHEN and CDR2 SYDVKM come from the germline V gene. The length of the CDR3 is 16 residues. V shed 5 bases, J shed 6 bases, and the junction held 5 bases outside the gene matches. The CDR3 nucleotides read TGTGCCAGCAGTCGTCCGACTAGCGGGAGGGCCGGGGAGCTGTTTTTT. It encodes CASSRPTSGRAGELFF.

This clone was observed once. The rearrangement joins TRBV2 to TRBJ2-7, with 9 bases matching TRBD1. CDR1 is SNHLY, CDR2 FYNNEI, per germline. With 6 bases clipped from V and 5 bases from J, the junction kept 5 bases outside the gene matches. The CDR3 extends over 13 amino acids. This chain's CDR3 is CASRITGGDEQYF. CDR3 DNA: TGTGCCAGCAGAATTACAGGGGGCGACGAGCAGTACTTC.

The chain couples TRBV7-9 to TRBJ2-3; TRBD1 matches at 8 bases. Germline CDR1 reads SEHNR; CDR2 reads FQNEAQ (reference sequence). The trim removed 5 bases at V and 2 bases at J, leaving 9 bases unmatched. The CDR3 spans 16 residues. The CDR3: CASSPGDRGLTDTQYF. CDR3 DNA: TGTGCCAGCAGCCCCGGCGACAGGGGCCTCACAGATACGCAGTATTTT.

The sample holds one count of this clone. The chain is built from TRBV3-1 (or the pseudogene TRBV3-2) and TRBJ1-2, with unresolved D. CDR3 length: 14 residues. The germline V gene has CDR1 LGHDT and CDR2 YNNKEL (reference sequence). The V and J ends lost 0 bases and 9 bases respectively, with 14 bases between them. The CDR3: CASSQDNTVPRYTF. CDR3 DNA sequence: TGTGCCAGCAGCCAAGATAATACAGTTCCCCGCTACACCTTC.

This clone was detected only once. This chain links TRBV25-1 with TRBJ2-3, with 10 bases aligning to TRBD2. Germline CDR1 is MGHDK and CDR2 is SYGVNS. The CDR3 has 16 amino acids. V trimming: 3 bases; J trimming: 5 bases; junction bases outside the gene matches: 8. This CDR3 is CASSDLLAGDLDTQYF. The CDR3 DNA is TGTGCCAGCAGTGATCTCCTAGCGGGAGACCTAGATACGCAGTATTTT.

The rearrangement uses TRBV7-9 and TRBJ2-7, with D perhaps matching TRBD1 (5 bases). CDR1 and CDR2 (germline): SEHNR, FQNEAQ (reference sequence). V shed 2 bases and J shed 6 bases, with 23 bases lying between them. This CDR3 has 17 residues. The CDR3 spells CASSLRSSGQGVGEQYF. The CDR3 DNA sequence: TGTGCCAGCAGCTTAAGATCGTCGGGCCAGGGCGTTGGCGAGCAGTACTTC. The complete variable domain, with remaining parts taken from reference TRBV7-9 and TRBJ2-7, reads DTGVSQNPRHKITKRGQNVTFRCDPISEHNRLYWYRQTLGQGPEFLTYFQNEAQLEKSRLLSDRFSAERPKGSFSTLEIQRTEQGDSAMYLCASSLRSSGQGVGEQYFGPGTRLTVT.

The CDR3 coding sequence is TGTGCCAGCAGCTTTTTACTTCCTGGACAGGGTAAAAACGAGCAGTACTTC. This translates into CASSFLLPGQGKNEQYF. V usage is TRBV7-2 and J usage is TRBJ2-7; 8 bases are a match to TRBD1. Trimming at V came to 3 bases and at J to 5 bases, leaving 15 bases not matched to a gene. The CDR3 is made up of 17 amino acids. Germline V gives CDR1 SGHTA, CDR2 FQGNSA.

The chain is built from TRBV29-1 and TRBJ2-2; 10 bases align to TRBD2. This CDR3 has 14 residues. Trimming at V came to 7 bases and at J to 3 bases, leaving 5 bases not matched to a gene. Per the germline V gene, CDR1 is SQVTM and CDR2 is ANQGSEA. CDR3 sequence reads: CSALAGADTGELFF. As DNA, the CDR3 is TGCAGCGCTCTAGCGGGAGCGGACACCGGGGAGCTGTTTTTT.

The chain carries TRBV5-8 and TRBJ2-3; 7 bases align to TRBD2. CDR1 and CDR2 from the germline V gene are SGHTS and YDEGEE. J lost 2 bases, V lost 3 bases, and 12 bases had no gene match. This CDR3 region has 17 residues. The CDR3: CASSSRSRSGNTDTQYF. CDR3 bases: TGTGCCAGCAGCTCGCGGTCTAGAAGCGGGAACACAGATACGCAGTATTTT.

This clone was counted only a few times. As DNA, the CDR3 is TGCGCCAGCAGCTTTTCCCTCGGACAAGCTGAAGCTTTCTTT. Its protein is CASSFSLGQAEAFF. The chain is built from TRBV5-1 and TRBJ1-1, with D possibly being TRBD1 (5 bases). In germline, CDR1 is SGHRS, CDR2 YFSETQ. Trimming removed 2 bases from V and 6 bases from J, with 14 bases in between. This CDR3 is built from 14 residues. Combining the CDR3 with reference TRBV5-1 and TRBJ1-1 gives the whole variable domain KAGVTQTPRYLIKTRGQQVTLSCSPISGHRSVSWYQQTPGQGLQFLFEYFSETQRNKGNFPGRFSGRQFSNSRSEMNVSTLELGDSALYLCASSFSLGQAEAFFGQGTRLTVV.

The J gene is TRBJ2-5, the V gene TRBV9; D is possibly TRBD1 (7 bases). V lost 3 bases to trimming and J lost 9 bases, with 15 bases between them. Germline-derived CDR1 and CDR2 are SGDLS and YYNGEE. There are 13 residues in the CDR3. The CDR3 loop reads CASSEGQREAQYF. The CDR3 DNA reads TGTGCCAGCAGCGAGGGACAGAGGGAGGCCCAGTACTTC.

As DNA, the CDR3 is TGCGCCAGCAGCCCAGGGACTAGCGGGGTCTCCTACGAGCAGTACTTC. Amino acids: CASSPGTSGVSYEQYF. This rearrangement joins TRBV5-1 to TRBJ2-7, with 13 nucleotides matching TRBD2. With V trimmed by 4 bases and J by 0 bases, 4 bases remained unmatched. In germline, CDR1 is SGHRS, CDR2 YFSETQ. The CDR3 length is 16 residues.

J is TRBJ1-6 and V is TRBV5-1, with D uncertain. This CDR3 has 14 residues. Germline assignment: CDR1 SGHRS and CDR2 YFSETQ. V dropped 3 bases and J dropped 5 bases, with 9 bases sitting between them. CDR3: CASSSQNNNSPLHF. DNA for the CDR3: TGCGCCAGCAGCTCGCAGAATAATAATTCACCCCTCCACTTT.

In its sample, this clone was seen once. The V call is TRBV28, the J call TRBJ1-4; tentative D call: TRBD1 (5 bases). Germline values: CDR1 MDHEN, CDR2 SYDVKM. This CDR3 is built from 14 residues. The germline V and J ends were trimmed by 9 bases and 4 bases, with 15 bases remaining between them. CDR3 sequence (DNA): TGTGCCAGTCTTGCGTCAGGGTTTAATGAAAAACTGTTTTTT. It codes for CASLASGFNEKLFF.

The DNA for the CDR3 is TGTGCCAGCAGCTTACAGGGCGGCGGCACTGAAGCTTTCTTT. This encodes CASSLQGGGTEAFF. The chain uses TRBV6-2 or TRBV6-3 and TRBJ1-1, with a tentative D call TRBD1 (6 bases). Germline lookup yields CDR1 MNHEY and CDR2 SVGEGT. CDR3 length: 14 residues. V was pared by 6 bases and J by 4 bases, with 15 bases between.

V usage is TRBV28 and J usage is TRBJ1-5, with D perhaps matching TRBD1 (5 bases). This CDR3 region has 18 residues. Trimming removed 4 bases from V and 1 base from J, with 20 bases in between. Germline V CDR1 and CDR2: MDHEN, SYDVKM. CDR3 DNA sequence: TGTGCCAGCAGTTCTCCAGGGTCCCCTGAACTGAGCAATCAGCCCCAGCATTTT. Residues: CASSSPGSPELSNQPQHF.